This T cell receptor (beta chain) was found in a study of neurological immune-mediated disorders. The sample holds many counts of this clonotype. Its antigen is undetermined. The time point was: longitudinal time-point 3. Unsorted libraries were prepared from 2 million PBMCs that had been stored at -80 C. Study-wide points: Subjects shared no identical expanded-clone CDR3 amino acid sequences, suggesting private TCR-beta repertoires in all groups.

CDR1 is SGHAT, CDR2 FQNNGV, per germline. Trimming left V 2 bases short and J 2 bases short, with 18 bases between. This CDR3 spans 17 amino acids. TCRdb reprocessed the 5' RACE reads with MiXCR, giving one entry per CDR3 protein. The sample has over 90,000 distinct CDR3 sequences; about a tenth are singletons. The chain is built from TRBV11-2 and TRBJ1-1, with unresolved D. Sample: PBMCs. This TCR came from a female donor with HTLV-1-associated myelopathy (HAM/TSP). The CDR3 coding sequence is TGTGCCAGCAGCTTAAGGGTAAGAGTAGGCCCAAACACTGAAGCTTTCTTT. This codes for CASSLRVRVGPNTEAFF. Using reference TRBV11-2 and TRBJ1-1 for the parts outside the CDR3, the full variable domain is EAGVAQSPRYKIIEKRQSVAFWCNPISGHATLYWYQQILGQGPKLLIQFQNNGVVDDSQLPKDRFSAERLKGVDSTLKIQPAKLEDSAVYLCASSLRVRVGPNTEAFFGQGTRLTVV.